Below, one T cell receptor (beta chain) is given with its context. Its antigen is currently unknown. Separation from the roughly 670-subject first cohort characterized the roughly 110-subject validation cohort, to which the donors belonged. The data derive from a study of cytomegalovirus exposure and HLA in healthy donors. Points from the study as a whole: TCR clusters originating in the first cohort tended to co-occur in the roughly 110 validation repertoires, according to a later analysis. Overall, roughly 170 TCR beta chains were annotated as cytomegalovirus-associated. For most TCR sequences rarity was the rule, although some public TCRs occurred in many donors.

Trimming removed 0 bases from V and 4 bases from J, with 11 bases in between. The germline V gene encodes CDR1 SGHDT and CDR2 YYEEEE. This CDR3 comprises 15 residues. Here immunoSEQ multiplex PCR was the method, and the copy in TCRdb shows in-frame clones only, minus some. The sample has approximately 270,000 clones; about 86% are singletons. The TCR comes from a young woman in good health and CMV-seronegative. The sample comprised PBMCs. This chain joins TRBV5-6 and TRBJ1-3; D may be TRBD1 (5 bases). The CDR3 coding sequence is TGTGCCAGCAGCTTGGTAGGGGCTAACGGAAACACCATATATTTT. This codes for CASSLVGANGNTIYF.